Detailed here is one TCR beta chain. Original data processing: Using reference gene primer amplification, nucleated cell counts were estimated. Repertoires were generated with immunoSEQ multiplex PCR, while TCRdb's copy carries only in-frame clones and drops some. V, J and clone size are those of that table, while D and trimming were read from the DNA. The repertoire holds around 140,000 clones, 84% seen once, with roughly 10% in the top ten. CDR1 and CDR2 (germline): MDHEN, SYDVKM. This CDR3 spans 14 amino acids. Trimming at V came to 2 bases and at J to 4 bases, leaving 3 bases not matched to a gene. This entry belongs to a study of blood T cell repertoires in COVID-19. Study details: PBMCs, B-cell-depleted T cells, or T cells provided the cDNA or gDNA that made up the material.

Sequenced sample: peripheral blood. The chain joins TRBV28 to TRBJ1-1, with TRBD1 identical over 8 bases. This TCR was recovered from a man aged 60 to 75 with active or convalescent COVID-19. CDR3 bases: TGTGCCAGCAGTTTAGTACAGGGGGGCACTGAAGCTTTCTTT. Amino acids: CASSLVQGGTEAFF. The entire variable domain, with the rest obtained from reference TRBV28 and TRBJ1-1, is as follows: DVKVTQSSRYLVKRTGEKVFLECVQDMDHENMFWYRQDPGLGLRLIYFSYDVKMKEKGDIPEGYSVSREKKERFSLILESASTNQTSMYLCASSLVQGGTEAFFGQGTRLTVV.